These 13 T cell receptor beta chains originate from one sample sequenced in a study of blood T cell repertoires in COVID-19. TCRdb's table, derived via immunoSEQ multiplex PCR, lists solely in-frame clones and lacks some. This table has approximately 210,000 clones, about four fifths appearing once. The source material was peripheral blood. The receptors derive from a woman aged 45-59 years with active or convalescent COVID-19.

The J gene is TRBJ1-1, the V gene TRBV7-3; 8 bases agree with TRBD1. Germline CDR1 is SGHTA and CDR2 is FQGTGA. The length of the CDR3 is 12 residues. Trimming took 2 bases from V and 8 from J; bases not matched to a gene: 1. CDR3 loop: CASSLGQGEAFF. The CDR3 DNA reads TGTGCCAGCAGCTTAGGACAGGGCGAAGCTTTCTTT.

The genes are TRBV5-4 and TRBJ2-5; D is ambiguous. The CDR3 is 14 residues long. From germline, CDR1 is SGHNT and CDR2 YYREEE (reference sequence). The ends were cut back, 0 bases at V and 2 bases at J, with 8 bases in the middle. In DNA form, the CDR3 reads TGTGCCAGCAGCTTGGGCGGCAGTCAAGAGACCCAGTACTTC. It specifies CASSLGGSQETQYF.

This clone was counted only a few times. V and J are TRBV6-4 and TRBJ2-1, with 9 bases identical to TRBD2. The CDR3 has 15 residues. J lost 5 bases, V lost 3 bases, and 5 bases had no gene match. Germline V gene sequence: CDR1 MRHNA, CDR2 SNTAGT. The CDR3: CASSELAGTHNEQFF. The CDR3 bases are TGTGCCAGCAGTGAGCTAGCGGGGACCCACAATGAGCAGTTCTTC.

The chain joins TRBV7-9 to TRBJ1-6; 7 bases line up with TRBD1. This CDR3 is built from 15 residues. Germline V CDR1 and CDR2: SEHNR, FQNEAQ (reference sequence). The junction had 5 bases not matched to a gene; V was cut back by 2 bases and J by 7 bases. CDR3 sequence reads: CASSLWQGENSPLHF. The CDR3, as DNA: TGTGCCAGCAGCTTATGGCAGGGGGAAAATTCACCCCTCCACTTT.

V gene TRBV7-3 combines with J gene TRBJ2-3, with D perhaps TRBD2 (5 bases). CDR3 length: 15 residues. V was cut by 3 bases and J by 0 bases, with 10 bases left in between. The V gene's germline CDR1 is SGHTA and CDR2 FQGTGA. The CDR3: CASSLEEHSTDTQYF. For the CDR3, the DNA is TGTGCCAGCAGCTTGGAGGAGCATAGCACAGATACGCAGTATTTT.

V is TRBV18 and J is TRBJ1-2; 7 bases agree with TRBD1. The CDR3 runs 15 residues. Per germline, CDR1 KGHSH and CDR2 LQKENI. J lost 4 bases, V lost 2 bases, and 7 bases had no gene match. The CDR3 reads CASSPAQTGTYGYTF. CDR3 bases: TGTGCCAGCTCACCAGCCCAGACAGGGACCTATGGCTACACCTTC.

The CDR3 is CASSFLVAGPQFF. The CDR3 coding sequence is TGTGCCAGCAGCTTTCTGGTAGCGGGGCCCCAGTTCTTC. V usage is TRBV7-2 and J usage is TRBJ2-1, with 8 nucleotides matching TRBD2. The ends lost 3 bases at V and 13 bases at J; junction bases unmatched: 8. Germline-derived CDR1 and CDR2 are SGHTA and FQGNSA. The CDR3 is 13 amino acids. Complete variable domain (other parts from reference TRBV7-2 and TRBJ2-1): GAGVSQSPSNKVTEKGKDVELRCDPISGHTALYWYRQSLGQGLEFLIYFQGNSAPDKSGLPSDRFSAERTGGSVSTLTIQRTQQEDSAVYLCASSFLVAGPQFFGPGTRLTVL.

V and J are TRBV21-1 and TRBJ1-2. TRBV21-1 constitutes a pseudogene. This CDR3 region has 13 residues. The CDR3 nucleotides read TGTGCCAGCAGCAAACACTCTAACTATGGCTACACCTTC. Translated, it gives CASSKHSNYGYTF.

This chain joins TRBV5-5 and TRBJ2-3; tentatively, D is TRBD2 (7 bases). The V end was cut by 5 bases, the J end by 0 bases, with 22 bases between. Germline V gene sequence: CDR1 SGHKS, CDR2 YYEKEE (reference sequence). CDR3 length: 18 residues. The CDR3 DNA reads TGTGCCAGCAGAACCCTGGGCGGGGGCACCACTAGCACAGATACGCAGTATTTT. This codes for CASRTLGGGTTSTDTQYF.

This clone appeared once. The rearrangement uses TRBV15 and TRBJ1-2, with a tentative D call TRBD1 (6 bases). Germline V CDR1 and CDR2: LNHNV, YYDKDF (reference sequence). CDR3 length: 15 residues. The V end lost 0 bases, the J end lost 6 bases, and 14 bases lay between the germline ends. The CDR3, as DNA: TGTGCCACCAGCAGAGACCCCAGGGGTAGGAATGGCTACACCTTC. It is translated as CATSRDPRGRNGYTF. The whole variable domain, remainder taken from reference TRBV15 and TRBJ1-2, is DAMVIQNPRYQVTQFGKPVTLSCSQTLNHNVMYWYQQKSSQAPKLLFHYYDKDFNNEADTPDNFQSRRPNTSFCFLDIRSPGLGDTAMYLCATSRDPRGRNGYTFGSGTRLTVV.

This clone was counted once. This CDR3 is CASSFYGGTGELFF. As DNA, the CDR3 is TGTGCCAGCAGCTTCTACGGGGGCACCGGGGAGCTGTTTTTT. The chain has TRBV7-9 and TRBJ2-2, with a weak D call TRBD2 (6 bases). The CDR3 extends over 14 amino acids. Deletions cut 3 bases from V and 4 bases from J, with 9 bases between. CDR1 and CDR2 (germline): SEHNR, FQNEAQ (reference sequence). Complete variable domain (other parts from reference TRBV7-9 and TRBJ2-2): DTGVSQNPRHKITKRGQNVTFRCDPISEHNRLYWYRQTLGQGPEFLTYFQNEAQLEKSRLLSDRFSAERPKGSFSTLEIQRTEQGDSAMYLCASSFYGGTGELFFGEGSRLTVL.

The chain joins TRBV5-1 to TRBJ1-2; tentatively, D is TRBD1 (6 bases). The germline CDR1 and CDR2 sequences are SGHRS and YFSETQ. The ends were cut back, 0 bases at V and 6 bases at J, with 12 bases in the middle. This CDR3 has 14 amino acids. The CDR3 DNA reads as TGCGCCAGCAGCTTGGGACAGGCAGGACATGGCTACACCTTC. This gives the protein CASSLGQAGHGYTF.

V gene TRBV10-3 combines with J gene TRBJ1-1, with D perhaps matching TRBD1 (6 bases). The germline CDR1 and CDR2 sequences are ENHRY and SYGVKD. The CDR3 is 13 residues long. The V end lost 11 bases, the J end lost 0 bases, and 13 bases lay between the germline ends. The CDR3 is CAARTDMNTEAFF. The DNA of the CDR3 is TGTGCCGCCCGGACAGATATGAACACTGAAGCTTTCTTT.